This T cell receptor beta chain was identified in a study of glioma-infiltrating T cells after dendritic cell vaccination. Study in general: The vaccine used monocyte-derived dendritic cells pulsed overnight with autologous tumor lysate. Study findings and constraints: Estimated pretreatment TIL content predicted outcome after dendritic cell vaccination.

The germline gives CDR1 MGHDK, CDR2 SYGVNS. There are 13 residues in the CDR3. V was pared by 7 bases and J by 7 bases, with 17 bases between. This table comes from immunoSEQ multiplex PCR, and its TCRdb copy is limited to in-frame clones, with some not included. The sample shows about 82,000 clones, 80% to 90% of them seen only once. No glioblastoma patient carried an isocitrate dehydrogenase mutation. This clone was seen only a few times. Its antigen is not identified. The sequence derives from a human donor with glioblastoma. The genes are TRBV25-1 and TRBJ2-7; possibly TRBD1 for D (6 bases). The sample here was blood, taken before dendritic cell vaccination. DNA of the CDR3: TGTGCCAGCACCGCCCTCTCCGGGACAGAGCAGTACTTC. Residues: CASTALSGTEQYF.